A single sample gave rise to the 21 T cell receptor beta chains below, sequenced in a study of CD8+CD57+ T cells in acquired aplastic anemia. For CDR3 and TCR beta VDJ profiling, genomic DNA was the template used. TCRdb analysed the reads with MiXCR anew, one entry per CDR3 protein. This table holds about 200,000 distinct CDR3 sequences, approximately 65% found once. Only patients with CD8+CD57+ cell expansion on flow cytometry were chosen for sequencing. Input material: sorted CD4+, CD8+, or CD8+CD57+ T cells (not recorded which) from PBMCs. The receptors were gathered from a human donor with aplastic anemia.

Written as DNA, the CDR3 is TGTGCCAGCAGTGATCCGGGACAGGGGGCCACCGGGGAGCTGTTTTTT. Its translation is CASSDPGQGATGELFF. V gene TRBV25-1 combines with J gene TRBJ2-2, with TRBD1 identical over 12 bases. J was trimmed by 4 bases and V by 3 bases; bases with no gene match: 3. The V gene's germline CDR1 is MGHDK and CDR2 SYGVNS. The CDR3 has 16 residues.

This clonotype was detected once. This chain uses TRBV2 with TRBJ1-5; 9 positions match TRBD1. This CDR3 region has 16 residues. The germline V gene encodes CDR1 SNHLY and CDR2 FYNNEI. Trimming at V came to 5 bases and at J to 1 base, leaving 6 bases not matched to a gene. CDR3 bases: TGTGCCAGCAGTTGGGACAGGGAATGGAGCAATCAGCCCCAGCATTTT. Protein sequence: CASSWDREWSNQPQHF.

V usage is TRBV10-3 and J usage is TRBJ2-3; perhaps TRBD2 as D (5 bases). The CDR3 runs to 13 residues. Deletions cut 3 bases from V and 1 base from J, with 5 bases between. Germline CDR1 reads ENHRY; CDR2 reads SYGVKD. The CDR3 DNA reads TGTGCCATCAGTGACGGGGGCACAGATACGCAGTATTTT. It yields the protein CAISDGGTDTQYF.

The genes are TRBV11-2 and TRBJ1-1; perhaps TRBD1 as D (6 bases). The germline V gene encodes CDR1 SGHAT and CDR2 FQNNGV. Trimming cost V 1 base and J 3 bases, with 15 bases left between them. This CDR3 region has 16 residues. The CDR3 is CASSLAWDTIYTEAFF. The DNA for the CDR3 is TGTGCCAGCAGCTTAGCCTGGGACACCATTTACACTGAAGCTTTCTTT.

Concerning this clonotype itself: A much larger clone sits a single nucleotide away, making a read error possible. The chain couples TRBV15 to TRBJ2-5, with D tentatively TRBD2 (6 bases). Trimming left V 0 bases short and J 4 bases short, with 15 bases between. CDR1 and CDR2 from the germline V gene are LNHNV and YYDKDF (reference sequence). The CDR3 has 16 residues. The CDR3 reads CATSREDMGGPETQYF. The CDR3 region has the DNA TGTGCCACCAGCAGAGAGGATATGGGGGGACCAGAGACCCAGTACTTC.

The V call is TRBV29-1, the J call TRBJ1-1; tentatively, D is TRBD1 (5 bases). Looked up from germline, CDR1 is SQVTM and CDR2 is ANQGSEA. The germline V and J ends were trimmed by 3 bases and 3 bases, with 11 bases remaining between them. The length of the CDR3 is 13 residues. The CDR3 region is CSVDSGRDTEAFF. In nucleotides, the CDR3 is TGCAGCGTTGATTCAGGGAGGGACACTGAAGCTTTCTTT.

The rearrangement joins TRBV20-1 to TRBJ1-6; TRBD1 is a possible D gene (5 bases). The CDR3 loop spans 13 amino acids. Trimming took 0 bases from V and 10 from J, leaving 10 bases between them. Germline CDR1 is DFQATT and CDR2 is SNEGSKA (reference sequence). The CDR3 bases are TGCAGTGCTAGAGATCCAGGGAACTCACCCCTCCACTTT. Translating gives CSARDPGNSPLHF.

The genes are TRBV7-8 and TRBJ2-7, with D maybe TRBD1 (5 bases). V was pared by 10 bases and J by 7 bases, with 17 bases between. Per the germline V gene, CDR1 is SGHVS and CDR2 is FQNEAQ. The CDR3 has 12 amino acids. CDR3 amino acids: CATTRAPTEQYF. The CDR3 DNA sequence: TGTGCCACCACCAGGGCCCCCACAGAGCAGTACTTC.

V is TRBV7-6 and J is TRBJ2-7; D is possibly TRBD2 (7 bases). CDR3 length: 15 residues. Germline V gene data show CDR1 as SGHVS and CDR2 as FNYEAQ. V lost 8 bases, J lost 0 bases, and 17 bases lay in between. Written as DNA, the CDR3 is TGTGCCAGCGCAGGGGAGGGGCCAGCCTCCTACGAGCAGTACTTC. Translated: CASAGEGPASYEQYF.

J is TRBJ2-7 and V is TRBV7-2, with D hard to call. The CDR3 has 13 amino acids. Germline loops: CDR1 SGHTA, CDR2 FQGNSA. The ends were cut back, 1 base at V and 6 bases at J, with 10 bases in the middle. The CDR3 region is CASSLELTGEQYF. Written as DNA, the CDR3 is TGTGCCAGCAGCTTAGAGTTGACCGGCGAGCAGTACTTC. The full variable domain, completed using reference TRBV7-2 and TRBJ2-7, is GAGVSQSPSNKVTEKGKDVELRCDPISGHTALYWYRQSLGQGLEFLIYFQGNSAPDKSGLPSDRFSAERTGGSVSTLTIQRTQQEDSAVYLCASSLELTGEQYFGPGTRLTVT.

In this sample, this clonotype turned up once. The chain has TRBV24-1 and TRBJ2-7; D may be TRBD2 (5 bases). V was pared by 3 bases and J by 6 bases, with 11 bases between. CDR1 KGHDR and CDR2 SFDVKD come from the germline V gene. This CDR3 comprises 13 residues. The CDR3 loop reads CATSDPQTTEQYF. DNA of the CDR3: TGTGCCACCAGTGATCCCCAGACTACCGAGCAGTACTTC.

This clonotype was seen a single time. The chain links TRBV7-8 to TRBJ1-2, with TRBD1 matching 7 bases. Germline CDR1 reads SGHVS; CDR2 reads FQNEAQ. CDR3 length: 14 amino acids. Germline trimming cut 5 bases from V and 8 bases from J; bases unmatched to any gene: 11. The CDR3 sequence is CASSARQGRGGYTF. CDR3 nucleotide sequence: TGTGCCAGCAGCGCTAGACAGGGAAGGGGAGGCTACACCTTC. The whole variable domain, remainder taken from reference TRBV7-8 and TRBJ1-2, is GAGVSQSPRYKVAKRGQDVALRCDPISGHVSLFWYQQALGQGPEFLTYFQNEAQLDKSGLPSDRFFAERPEGSVSTLKIQRTQQEDSAVYLCASSARQGRGGYTFGSGTRLTVV.

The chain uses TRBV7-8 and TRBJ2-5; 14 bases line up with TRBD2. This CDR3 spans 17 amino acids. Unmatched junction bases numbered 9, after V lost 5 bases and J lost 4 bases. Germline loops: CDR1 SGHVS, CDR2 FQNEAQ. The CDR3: CASSHGTSGRGSETQYF. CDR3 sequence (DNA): TGTGCCAGCAGCCACGGGACTAGCGGGAGAGGGTCAGAGACCCAGTACTTC. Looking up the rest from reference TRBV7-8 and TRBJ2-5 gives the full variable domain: GAGVSQSPRYKVAKRGQDVALRCDPISGHVSLFWYQQALGQGPEFLTYFQNEAQLDKSGLPSDRFFAERPEGSVSTLKIQRTQQEDSAVYLCASSHGTSGRGSETQYFGPGTRLLVL.

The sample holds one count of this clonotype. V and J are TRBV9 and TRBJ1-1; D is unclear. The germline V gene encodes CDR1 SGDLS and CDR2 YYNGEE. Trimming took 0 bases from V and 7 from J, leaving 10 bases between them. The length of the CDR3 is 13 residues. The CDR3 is CASSVGWTREAFF. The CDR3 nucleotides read TGTGCCAGCAGCGTAGGCTGGACGCGTGAAGCTTTCTTT.

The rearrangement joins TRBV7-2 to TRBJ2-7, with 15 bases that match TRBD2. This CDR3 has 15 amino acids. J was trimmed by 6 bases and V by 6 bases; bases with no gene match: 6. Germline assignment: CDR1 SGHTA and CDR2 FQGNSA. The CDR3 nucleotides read TGTGCCAGCAGTGAAGGACTAGCGGGAGGGGGCGAGCAGTACTTC. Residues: CASSEGLAGGGEQYF.

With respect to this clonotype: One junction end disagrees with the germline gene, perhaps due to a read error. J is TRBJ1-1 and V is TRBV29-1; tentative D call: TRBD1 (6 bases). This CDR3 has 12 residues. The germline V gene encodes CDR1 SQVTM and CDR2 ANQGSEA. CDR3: CSVGQAGTEALF. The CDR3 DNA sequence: TGCAGCGTTGGACAGGCGGGCACTGAAGCTCTCTTT.

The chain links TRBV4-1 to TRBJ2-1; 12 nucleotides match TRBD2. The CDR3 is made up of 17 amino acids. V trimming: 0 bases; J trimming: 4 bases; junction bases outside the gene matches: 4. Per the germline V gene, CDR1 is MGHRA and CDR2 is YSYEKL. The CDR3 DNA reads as TGCGCCAGCAGCCAAGACGATCTAGCGGGAGGGTACAATGAGCAGTTCTTC. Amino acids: CASSQDDLAGGYNEQFF.

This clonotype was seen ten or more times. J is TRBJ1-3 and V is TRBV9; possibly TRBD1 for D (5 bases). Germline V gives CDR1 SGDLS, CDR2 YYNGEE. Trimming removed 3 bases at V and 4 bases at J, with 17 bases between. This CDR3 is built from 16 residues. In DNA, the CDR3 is TGTGCCAGCAGCGCTAGTTGGGGGGGTTCCGGAAACACCATATATTTT. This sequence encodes CASSASWGGSGNTIYF.

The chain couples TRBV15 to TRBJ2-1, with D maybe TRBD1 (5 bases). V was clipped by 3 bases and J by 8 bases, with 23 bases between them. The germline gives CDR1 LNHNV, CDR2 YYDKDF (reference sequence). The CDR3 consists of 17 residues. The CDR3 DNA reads TGTGCCACCAGCAGCTCCAGGTCGGTACAGGTCTTTGATGAGCAGTTCTTC. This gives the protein CATSSSRSVQVFDEQFF.

CDR3 DNA sequence: TGTGCCAGCAGCGCGGCCGGACAGGGGAGAGAGACCCAGTACTTC. It codes for CASSAAGQGRETQYF. This rearrangement joins TRBV7-9 to TRBJ2-5; 9 nucleotides match TRBD1. Germline trimming cut 5 bases from V and 4 bases from J; bases unmatched to any gene: 8. This CDR3 is 15 amino acids long. Germline V gene sequence: CDR1 SEHNR, CDR2 FQNEAQ (reference sequence).

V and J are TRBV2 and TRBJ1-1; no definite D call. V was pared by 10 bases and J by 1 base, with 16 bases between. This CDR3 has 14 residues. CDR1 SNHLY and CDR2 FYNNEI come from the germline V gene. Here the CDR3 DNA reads TGTGCCACCCTAACCCCAGGCGAGAACACTGAAGCTTTCTTT. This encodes CATLTPGENTEAFF.